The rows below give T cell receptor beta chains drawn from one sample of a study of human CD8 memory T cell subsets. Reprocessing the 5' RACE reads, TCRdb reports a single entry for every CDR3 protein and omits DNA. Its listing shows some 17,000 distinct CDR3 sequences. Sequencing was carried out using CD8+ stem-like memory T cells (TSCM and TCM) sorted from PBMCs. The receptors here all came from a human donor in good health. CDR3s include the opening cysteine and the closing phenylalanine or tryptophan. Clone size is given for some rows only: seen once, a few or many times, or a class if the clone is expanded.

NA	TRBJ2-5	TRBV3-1	CASSQMGPGFRETQYF
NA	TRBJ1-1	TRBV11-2	CASSKHPTGVDAEAFF
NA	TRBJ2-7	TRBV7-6	CASSPATGVDEQYF
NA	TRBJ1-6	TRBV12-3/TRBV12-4	CASSLAGYSYNSPLHF
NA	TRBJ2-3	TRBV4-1	CASSQEGTGNTDTQYF
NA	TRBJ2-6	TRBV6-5	CASGKTVSGANVLTF
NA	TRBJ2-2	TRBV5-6	CASSLRDRGITGELFF
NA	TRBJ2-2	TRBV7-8	CASSLRRPGQGNTGELFF
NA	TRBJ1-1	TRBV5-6	CASSLGSRGQLAFF
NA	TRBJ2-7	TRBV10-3	CAISDAGGYEQYF
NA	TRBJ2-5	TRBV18	CASSPVPGGQETQYF
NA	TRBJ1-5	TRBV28	CASSLLGHGGYDNQPQHF
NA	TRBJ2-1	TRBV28	CASSLESVIHEQFF
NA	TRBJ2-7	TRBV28	CASSRWTYEQYF
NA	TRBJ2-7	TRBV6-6	CASSHTLREQYF
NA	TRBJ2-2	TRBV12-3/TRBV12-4	CASSPANTGELFF
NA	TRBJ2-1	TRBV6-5	CASSSTGSSGNEQFF
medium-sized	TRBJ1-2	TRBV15	CATSRDRGPDGYTF
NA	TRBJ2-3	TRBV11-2	CASSLFLLPDTQYF
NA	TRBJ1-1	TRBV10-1	CASSESKASEAFF
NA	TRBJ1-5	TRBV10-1	CASGHLTGGCNQPQHF
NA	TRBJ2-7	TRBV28	CASRLTSIAGGAYEQYF
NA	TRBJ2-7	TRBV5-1	CASSLGQGLLYEQYF
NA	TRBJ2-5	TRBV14	CASSHLTGVVGETQYF